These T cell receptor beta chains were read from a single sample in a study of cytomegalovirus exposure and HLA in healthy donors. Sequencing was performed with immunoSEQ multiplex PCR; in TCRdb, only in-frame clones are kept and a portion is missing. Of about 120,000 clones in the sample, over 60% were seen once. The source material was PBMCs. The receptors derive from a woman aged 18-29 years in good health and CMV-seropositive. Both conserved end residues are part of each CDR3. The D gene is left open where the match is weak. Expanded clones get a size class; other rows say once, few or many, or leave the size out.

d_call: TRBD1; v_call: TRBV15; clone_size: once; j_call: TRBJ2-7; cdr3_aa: CATSVSFGTATYEQYF; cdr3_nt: TGTGCCACCAGCGTCTCGTTTGGGACAGCCACCTACGAGCAGTACTTC
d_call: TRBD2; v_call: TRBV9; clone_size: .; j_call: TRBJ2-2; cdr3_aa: CASSVTSGRFGELFF; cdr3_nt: TGTGCCAGCAGCGTCACTAGCGGGAGGTTCGGGGAGCTGTTTTTT
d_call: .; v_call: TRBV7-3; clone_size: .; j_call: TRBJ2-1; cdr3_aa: CASSLVGSLSDEQFF; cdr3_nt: TGTGCCAGCAGCCTAGTAGGTTCCCTTTCGGATGAGCAGTTCTTC
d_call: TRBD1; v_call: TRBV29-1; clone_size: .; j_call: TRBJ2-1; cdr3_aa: CSVEKGQVSYNEQFF; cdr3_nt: TGCAGCGTTGAAAAGGGACAGGTCTCCTACAATGAGCAGTTCTTC
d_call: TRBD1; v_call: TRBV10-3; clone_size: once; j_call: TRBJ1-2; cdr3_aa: CAISQGQLQGYTF; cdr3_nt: TGTGCCATCAGCCAGGGACAGCTTCAGGGCTACACCTTC
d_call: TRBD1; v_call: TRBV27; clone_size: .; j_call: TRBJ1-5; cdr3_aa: CASQTGGSNQPQHF; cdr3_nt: TGTGCCAGCCAGACAGGGGGTAGCAATCAGCCCCAGCATTTT
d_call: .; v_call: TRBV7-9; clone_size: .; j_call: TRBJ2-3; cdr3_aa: CSSSWPVWESTDTQYF; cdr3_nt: TGTTCCAGCAGCTGGCCTGTATGGGAGAGCACAGATACGCAGTATTTT
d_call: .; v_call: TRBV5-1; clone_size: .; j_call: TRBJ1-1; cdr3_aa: CASSLLPGQMNTEAFF; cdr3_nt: TGCGCCAGCAGCTTACTTCCGGGACAAATGAACACTGAAGCTTTCTTT
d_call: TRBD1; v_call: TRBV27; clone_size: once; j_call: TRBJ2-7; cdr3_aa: CASSLPGQGWEQYF; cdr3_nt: TGTGCCAGCAGTTTGCCGGGACAGGGGTGGGAGCAGTACTTC
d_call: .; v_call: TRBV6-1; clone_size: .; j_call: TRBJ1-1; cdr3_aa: CASSEQGGGTEAFF; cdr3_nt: TGTGCCAGCAGTGAACAGGGTGGCGGCACTGAAGCTTTCTTT
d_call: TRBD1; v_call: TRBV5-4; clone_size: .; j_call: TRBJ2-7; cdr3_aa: CASSTSLGQSAYEQYF; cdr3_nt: TGTGCCAGCAGCACCTCCCTGGGACAGTCAGCCTACGAGCAGTACTTC
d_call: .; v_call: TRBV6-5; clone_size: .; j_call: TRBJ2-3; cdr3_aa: CASGQGKSTDTQYF; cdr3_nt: TGTGCCAGCGGGCAGGGGAAGAGCACAGATACGCAGTATTTT
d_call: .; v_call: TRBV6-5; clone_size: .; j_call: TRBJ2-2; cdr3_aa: CASSYRGFTGELFF; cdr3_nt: TGTGCCAGCAGTTACAGGGGATTCACCGGGGAGCTGTTTTTT
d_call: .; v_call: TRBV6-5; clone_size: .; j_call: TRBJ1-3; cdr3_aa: CASSFGQFLYF; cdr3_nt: TGTGCCAGCAGTTTCGGACAGTTTCTATATTTT
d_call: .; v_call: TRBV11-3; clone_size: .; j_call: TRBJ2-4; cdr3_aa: CASTLGGNIQYF; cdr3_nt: TGTGCCAGCACCTTGGGGGGAAACATTCAGTACTTC
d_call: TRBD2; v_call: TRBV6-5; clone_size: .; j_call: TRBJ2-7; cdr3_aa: CASATRAGGLEQYF; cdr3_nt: TGTGCCAGCGCCACAAGGGCGGGAGGGCTCGAGCAGTACTTC
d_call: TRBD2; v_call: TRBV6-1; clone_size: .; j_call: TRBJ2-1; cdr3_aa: CASRELAGQSYNEQFF; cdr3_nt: TGTGCCAGCAGGGAACTAGCGGGACAGTCCTACAATGAGCAGTTCTTC
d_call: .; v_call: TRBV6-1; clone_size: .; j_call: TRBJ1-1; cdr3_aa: CASNREGNTEAFF; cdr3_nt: TGTGCCAGCAACCGCGAGGGGAACACTGAAGCTTTCTTT
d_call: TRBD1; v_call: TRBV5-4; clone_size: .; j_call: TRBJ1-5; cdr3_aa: CASSPGTGRGQPQHF; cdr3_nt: TGTGCCAGCAGCCCAGGGACAGGGAGAGGGCAGCCCCAGCATTTT
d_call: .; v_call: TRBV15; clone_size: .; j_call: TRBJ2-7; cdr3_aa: CATSRDPWAGTFSEQYF; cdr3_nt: TGTGCCACCAGCAGGGACCCTTGGGCAGGGACTTTCTCTGAGCAGTACTTC
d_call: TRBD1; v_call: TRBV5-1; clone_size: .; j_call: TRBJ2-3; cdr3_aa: CASSDGTGLRTDTQYF; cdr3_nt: TGCGCCAGCAGCGACGGGACAGGGCTACGCACAGATACGCAGTATTTT
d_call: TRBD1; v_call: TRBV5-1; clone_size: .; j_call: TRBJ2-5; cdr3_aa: CASSQGTASNQETQYF; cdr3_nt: TGCGCCAGCAGCCAGGGGACAGCGTCGAATCAAGAGACCCAGTACTTC
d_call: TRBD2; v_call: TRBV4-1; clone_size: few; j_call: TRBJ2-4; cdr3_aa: CASSQVPSGRAGGDIQYF; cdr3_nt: TGCGCCAGCAGCCAAGTGCCTAGCGGGAGGGCCGGAGGAGACATTCAGTACTTC
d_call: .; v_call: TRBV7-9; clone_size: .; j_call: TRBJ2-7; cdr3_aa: CASSLGETYEQYF; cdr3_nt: TGTGCCAGCAGCTTAGGCGAAACCTACGAGCAGTACTTC
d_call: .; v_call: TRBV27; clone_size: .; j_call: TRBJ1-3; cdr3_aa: CASSLNGDSGNTIYF; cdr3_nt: TGTGCCAGCAGTTTAAATGGAGACTCTGGAAACACCATATATTTT
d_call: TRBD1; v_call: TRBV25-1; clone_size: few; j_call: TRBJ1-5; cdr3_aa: CASSDRTGEANQPQHF; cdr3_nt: TGTGCCAGCAGCGACCGGACAGGGGAGGCCAATCAGCCCCAGCATTTT
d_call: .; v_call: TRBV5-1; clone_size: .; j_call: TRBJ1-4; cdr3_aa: CASSLTVLNEKLFF; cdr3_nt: TGCGCCAGCAGCTTAACAGTCCTAAATGAAAAACTGTTTTTT
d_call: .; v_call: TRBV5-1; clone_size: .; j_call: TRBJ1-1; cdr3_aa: CASSPGGGNTEAFF; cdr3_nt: TGCGCCAGCAGCCCCGGTGGAGGGAACACTGAAGCTTTCTTT
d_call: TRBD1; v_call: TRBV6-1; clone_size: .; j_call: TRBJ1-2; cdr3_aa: CASRGTGGGDGYTF; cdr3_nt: TGTGCCAGCAGGGGGACAGGGGGAGGGGACGGCTACACCTTC
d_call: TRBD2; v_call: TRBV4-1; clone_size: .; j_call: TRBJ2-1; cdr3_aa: CASSRLKSTSGSYNEQFF; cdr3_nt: TGCGCCAGCAGCCGTCTGAAGTCTACTAGCGGGAGTTACAATGAGCAGTTCTTC